This T cell receptor (beta chain) was recovered during a study of T cell changes during pregnancy in multiple sclerosis. Clones were read by immunoSEQ multiplex PCR, and TCRdb kept only the in-frame ones, dropping some. The table has 50,000 to 60,000 clones, 90% to 95% seen once. Germline CDR1 and CDR2: SGDLS and YYNGEE. The V gene end was trimmed by 0 bases and the J gene end by 4 bases; junction bases not matched to a gene: 9. The CDR3 length is 17 residues. This receptor was taken from a female donor with multiple sclerosis, enrolled in a pregnancy study. The sample here was CD4+ T cells from peripheral blood mononuclear cells, taken in the first trimester of pregnancy. The chain uses TRBV9 and TRBJ2-2; 7 bases agree with TRBD1. CDR3 protein: CASSVGGGALSTGELFF. In DNA, the CDR3 is TGTGCCAGCAGCGTAGGAGGGGGCGCGTTGAGCACCGGGGAGCTGTTTTTT. The variable domain in full, completed from reference TRBV9 and TRBJ2-2, reads DSGVTQTPKHLITATGQRVTLRCSPRSGDLSVYWYQQSLDQGLQFLIQYYNGEERAKGNILERFSAQQFPDLHSELNLSSLELGDSALYFCASSVGGGALSTGELFFGEGSRLTVL.